One and the same sample provided the 27 T cell receptor beta chains below, sequenced in a study of blood T cell repertoires in COVID-19. Profiling relied on immunoSEQ multiplex PCR, and the TCRdb table lists in-frame clones only, not all of them. The sample yields 150,000 to 200,000 clones, approximately 86% seen once. The sequenced sample was peripheral blood. The source of these receptors is a man between 18 and 35 years old with acute or convalescent COVID-19.

The genes are TRBV29-1 and TRBJ1-2, with 8 positions matching TRBD1. The CDR3 consists of 12 residues. Trimming at V came to 6 bases and at J to 5 bases, leaving 5 bases not matched to a gene. In germline, CDR1 is SQVTM, CDR2 ANQGSEA. The CDR3 region has the DNA TGCAGCGTCCAGACAGGGGCGTATGGCTACACCTTC. Translation gives CSVQTGAYGYTF.

Remarks on this clone: The identical CDR3 is also encoded by other nucleotide sequences in the sample. The chain recombines TRBV12-3 or TRBV12-4 with TRBJ1-5; D is ambiguous. CDR3 length: 13 amino acids. V was shortened by 3 bases and J by 4 bases, with 7 bases between the two germline ends. The CDR3 sequence: CASSFSGNQPQHF. As DNA, the CDR3 is TGTGCCAGCAGTTTCTCAGGTAATCAGCCCCAGCATTTT.

This clone was recorded once. V gene TRBV19 combines with J gene TRBJ1-5, with D perhaps matching TRBD1 (5 bases). From germline, CDR1 is LNHDA and CDR2 SQIVND (reference sequence). V lost 5 bases, J lost 7 bases, and 12 bases lay in between. CDR3 length: 13 residues. The CDR3 is CASSEEGRQPQHF. CDR3 DNA: TGTGCCAGTAGTGAGGAGGGGAGACAGCCCCAGCATTTT.

J is TRBJ2-3 and V is TRBV9; tentative D call: TRBD2 (5 bases). CDR3 length: 13 amino acids. Per germline, CDR1 SGDLS and CDR2 YYNGEE. V was trimmed by 3 bases and J by 7 bases, leaving 12 bases between them. The CDR3 loop is CASSDTRLNTQYF. CDR3 sequence (DNA): TGTGCCAGCAGCGACACTAGGTTAAATACGCAGTATTTT.

The V and J genes are TRBV5-1 and TRBJ1-4, with 10 bases matching TRBD1. Losses at the gene ends were 0 bases for V and 6 bases for J; bases not matched to a gene: 2. The germline V gene encodes CDR1 SGHRS and CDR2 YFSETQ. The CDR3 has 15 residues. CDR3 nucleotides: TGCGCCAGCAGCTTGGGAGGGACAGGGGATGAAAAACTGTTTTTT. Its protein product is CASSLGGTGDEKLFF.

The chain couples TRBV9 to TRBJ1-4, with no clear D. The CDR3 has 15 residues. In germline, CDR1 is SGDLS, CDR2 YYNGEE. V lost 4 bases and J lost 6, with 16 bases in between. In DNA, the CDR3 is TGTGCCAGCAGCCCCGGAGGCAGTACATATGAAAAACTGTTTTTT. Its translation: CASSPGGSTYEKLFF.

V and J are TRBV3-1 (or the pseudogene TRBV3-2) and TRBJ2-1, with 12 bases fitting TRBD2. The length of the CDR3 is 17 residues. Per the germline V gene, CDR1 is LGHDT and CDR2 is YNNKEL (reference sequence). V dropped 2 bases and J dropped 1; count of bases not matched to a gene: 3. CDR3 coding DNA: TGTGCCAGCAGCCAAAAGACTAGCGGGGGTTCCTACAATGAGCAGTTCTTC. It is translated as CASSQKTSGGSYNEQFF.

The chain combines TRBV20-1 with TRBJ2-2; possibly TRBD2 for D (6 bases). The ends were cut back, 3 bases at V and 1 base at J, with 9 bases in the middle. The CDR3 has 14 amino acids. Germline CDR1 and CDR2: DFQATT and SNEGSKA (reference sequence). The CDR3 bases are TGCAGTGCTAGTTTGGGGGGGAACACCGGGGAGCTGTTTTTT. It codes for CSASLGGNTGELFF.

The chain employs TRBV7-2 and TRBJ2-5; 13 positions match TRBD2. Germline CDR1 reads SGHTA; CDR2 reads FQGNSA. The CDR3 loop spans 15 amino acids. Unmatched junction bases numbered 5, after V lost 6 bases and J lost 4 bases. The CDR3 DNA reads TGTGCCAGCAGACCGGGACTAGCGGGATTAGAGACCCAGTACTTC. Amino acid sequence: CASRPGLAGLETQYF.

The chain joins TRBV7-2 to TRBJ1-3, with D possibly being TRBD1 (5 bases). The CDR3 has 17 amino acids. Deletions cut 1 base from V and 3 bases from J, with 16 bases between. Germline loops: CDR1 SGHTA, CDR2 FQGNSA. CDR3 nucleotides: TGTGCCAGCAGCTTAGTAGGTGCGGGGGATGGTGGAAACACCATATATTTT. Its protein is CASSLVGAGDGGNTIYF.

The chain employs TRBV10-3 and TRBJ1-5, with TRBD1 matching over 7 bases. Germline CDR1 and CDR2: ENHRY and SYGVKD. J was trimmed by 3 bases and V by 6 bases; bases with no gene match: 5. This CDR3 is built from 14 residues. Here the CDR3 DNA reads TGTGCCATCAGCAGAGACAGGGACAATCAGCCCCAGCATTTT. Its translation: CAISRDRDNQPQHF.

The CDR3 region is CAWSVRVRKDTEAFF. The CDR3 region has the DNA TGTGCCTGGAGTGTACGCGTCAGGAAGGATACTGAAGCTTTCTTT. The chain recombines TRBV30 with TRBJ1-1; D uncertain. Trimming cost V 0 bases and J 5 bases, with 16 bases left between them. CDR1 is GTSNPN and CDR2 is SVGIG in the germline V gene (reference sequence). This CDR3 is 15 amino acids long.

The chain joins TRBV27 to TRBJ1-5, with a tentative D call TRBD1 (6 bases). The CDR3 totals 17 residues. Trimming took 2 bases from V and 0 from J, leaving 14 bases between them. The germline gives CDR1 MNHEY, CDR2 SMNVEV (reference sequence). The CDR3 spells CASSLGSRTVSNQPQHF. Written as DNA, the CDR3 is TGTGCCAGCAGTTTAGGGAGTCGGACAGTTAGCAATCAGCCCCAGCATTTT.

The chain couples TRBV5-4 to TRBJ2-2, with 9 bases that match TRBD2. This CDR3 contains 19 residues. Germline lookup yields CDR1 SGHNT and CDR2 YYREEE (reference sequence). Trimming removed 6 bases from V and 2 bases from J; junction bases left unmatched: 17. The CDR3 loop is CASTLPPGSGGRNTGELFF. The DNA of the CDR3 is TGTGCCAGCACCCTTCCTCCAGGTAGCGGGGGCCGCAACACCGGGGAGCTGTTTTTT. Full variable domain (remainder filled in from reference TRBV5-4 and TRBJ2-2): ETGVTQSPTHLIKTRGQQVTLRCSSQSGHNTVSWYQQALGQGPQFIFQYYREEENGRGNFPPRFSGLQFPNYSSELNVNALELDDSALYLCASTLPPGSGGRNTGELFFGEGSRLTVL.

The chain joins TRBV5-1 to TRBJ2-5; tentatively, D is TRBD1 (6 bases). Germline V CDR1 and CDR2: SGHRS, YFSETQ. With 0 bases removed from V and 5 bases from J, the gap between germline ends came to 14 bases. CDR3 length: 15 residues. The CDR3 bases are TGCGCCAGCAGCTTGGAAAGAGGGGGTGGGGAGACCCAGTACTTC. Its protein is CASSLERGGGETQYF.

The chain couples TRBV30 to TRBJ1-2, with 9 positions matching TRBD1. The CDR3 is 13 residues long. V shed 7 bases and J 8 bases; nucleotides not matched to a gene: 11. Germline V gene data show CDR1 as GTSNPN and CDR2 as SVGIG (reference sequence). CDR3 amino acids: CASEWDRVGGYTF. The CDR3, as DNA: TGTGCCTCTGAATGGGACAGGGTAGGCGGCTACACCTTC.

The V gene is TRBV5-4, the J gene TRBJ2-1, with 8 positions matching TRBD1. CDR3 length: 15 amino acids. Germline lookup yields CDR1 SGHNT and CDR2 YYREEE (reference sequence). V trimming: 0 bases; J trimming: 10 bases; junction bases outside the gene matches: 9. The CDR3: CASSLDRGALGEQFF. CDR3 DNA: TGTGCCAGCAGCTTGGACAGGGGGGCGCTTGGAGAGCAGTTCTTC. The whole variable domain, remainder taken from reference TRBV5-4 and TRBJ2-1, is ETGVTQSPTHLIKTRGQQVTLRCSSQSGHNTVSWYQQALGQGPQFIFQYYREEENGRGNFPPRFSGLQFPNYSSELNVNALELDDSALYLCASSLDRGALGEQFFGPGTRLTVL.

The chain employs TRBV7-9 and TRBJ2-1; D perhaps matches TRBD1 (6 bases). Trimming took off 4 bases at V and 7 bases at J, with 17 bases between the two ends. The CDR3 is 15 amino acids. CDR1 is SEHNR and CDR2 is FQNEAQ in the germline V gene (reference sequence). The DNA for the CDR3 is TGTGCCAGCAGCTCAGCAGGGGCCCCCCCGAATGAGCAGTTCTTC. This translates into CASSSAGAPPNEQFF.

CDR3 loop: CASGTLNTGELFF. The DNA for the CDR3 is TGTGCCAGCGGGACATTGAACACCGGGGAGCTGTTTTTT. The J gene is TRBJ2-2, the V gene TRBV6-5; D perhaps matches TRBD1 (6 bases). V lost 8 bases and J 1 base, leaving 8 bases between the germline ends. The CDR3 totals 13 residues. Germline assignment: CDR1 MNHEY and CDR2 SVGAGI.

The chain carries TRBV7-6 and TRBJ2-2; 11 positions match TRBD2. With V trimmed by 1 base and J by 2 bases, 12 bases remained unmatched. The CDR3 extends over 20 amino acids. Germline loops: CDR1 SGHVS, CDR2 FNYEAQ. The CDR3 here is CASSLGGVTSGDFNTGELFF. For the CDR3, the DNA is TGTGCCAGCAGCTTAGGAGGCGTGACTAGCGGGGACTTCAACACCGGGGAGCTGTTTTTT.

The genes are TRBV5-4 and TRBJ2-2; 7 bases are shared with TRBD1. Germline V gene lookup returns CDR1 SGHNT and CDR2 YYREEE (reference sequence). The CDR3 runs to 16 residues. J was trimmed by 0 bases and V by 4 bases; bases with no gene match: 6. The CDR3 loop is CASSPKGQSNTGELFF. CDR3 in DNA: TGTGCCAGCAGCCCGAAGGGACAGTCGAACACCGGGGAGCTGTTTTTT.

The gene calls are TRBV7-9 and TRBJ1-3, with D maybe TRBD1 (5 bases). CDR3 size: 15 residues. Germline V lookup: CDR1 SEHNR, CDR2 FQNEAQ (reference sequence). Deletions cut 8 bases from V and 0 bases from J, with 14 bases between. This chain's CDR3 is CASLQVFPSGNTIYF. The CDR3 DNA reads TGTGCCAGCTTACAGGTTTTTCCCTCTGGAAACACCATATATTTT.

The CDR3 nucleotides read TGTGCCAGCAACAAGGGAGGTTTGAACTATGGCTACACCTTC. Translated, it gives CASNKGGLNYGYTF. The chain joins TRBV6-5 to TRBJ1-2; D not certain. Germline CDR1 reads MNHEY; CDR2 reads SVGAGI. CDR3 size: 14 residues. V shed 7 bases and J shed 2 bases, with 14 bases lying between them.

The V gene is TRBV3-1 (or the pseudogene TRBV3-2), the J gene TRBJ2-1; perhaps TRBD2 as D (6 bases). Germline CDR1 reads LGHDT; CDR2 reads YNNKEL (reference sequence). This CDR3 contains 21 residues. Trimming took off 1 base at V and 5 bases at J, with 30 bases between the two ends. The CDR3 spells CASSQGGAGPLRRGLHNEQFF. CDR3 nucleotides: TGTGCCAGCAGCCAAGGGGGTGCGGGGCCACTTCGGAGGGGTCTCCACAATGAGCAGTTCTTC.

The chain is built from TRBV6-5 and TRBJ1-5, with 9 bases fitting TRBD1. Trimming at V came to 6 bases and at J to 3 bases, leaving 3 bases not matched to a gene. Germline values: CDR1 MNHEY, CDR2 SVGAGI. CDR3 size: 14 residues. This chain's CDR3 is CASRDRGYNQPQHF. The CDR3 DNA follows: TGTGCCAGCAGGGACAGGGGCTACAATCAGCCCCAGCATTTT.

V usage is TRBV7-2 and J usage is TRBJ2-5, with D possibly TRBD2 on 6 matching bases. The CDR3 is 15 amino acids. V gave up 4 bases and J gave up 2 bases, with 14 bases separating them. Germline CDR1 is SGHTA and CDR2 is FQGNSA. The CDR3, as DNA: TGTGCCAGCAGCTCCTCTGGAGGGTGGCAAGAGACCCAGTACTTC. Translating it yields CASSSSGGWQETQYF.

This sequence joins TRBV6-5 and TRBJ1-1, with 9 bases aligning to TRBD1. This CDR3 contains 14 residues. CDR1 and CDR2 from the germline V gene are MNHEY and SVGAGI. The trim removed 6 bases at V and 4 bases at J, leaving 6 bases unmatched. CDR3 sequence (DNA): TGTGCCAGCAGACAGGGGGCGGACGGCACTGAAGCTTTCTTT. Translated: CASRQGADGTEAFF.